This T cell receptor (beta chain) was identified during a study of shared T cell receptors in the human thymus. Measured with immunoSEQ multiplex PCR; TCRdb has only the in-frame clones, and not every one. The data show hundreds of thousands of clones, more than 75% seen once. In germline, CDR1 is MDHEN, CDR2 SYDVKM. The CDR3 length is 14 residues. Trimming left V 5 bases short and J 4 bases short, with 14 bases between. This same sample was also taken into another study, of human thymus T cells. From that study: Corrective surgery for congenital heart defects was being performed on the healthy Finnish infants who served as donors. Thymus specimens were resections from corrective heart surgery. Thymic and blood repertoires showed apparently biased V and J gene usage. Related work showed strongly overlapping thymic repertoires across unrelated individuals.

The TCR sequence derives from a boy less than two years old with a congenital heart defect. The sequencing input was thymocytes. V gene TRBV28 combines with J gene TRBJ1-1; possibly TRBD1 for D (5 bases). CDR3 bases: TGTGCCAGCAGTGCCCCGGACCAGGGCACTGAAGCTTTCTTT. This encodes CASSAPDQGTEAFF.